Below, 20 T cell receptor beta chains from the same sample are listed, as sequenced in a study of early T cells in non-severe SARS-CoV-2 infection. TCRdb re-derived calls from the 5' RACE reads in MiXCR, one entry per CDR3 protein. The table records around 55,000 distinct CDR3 sequences, 12% of them present only once. Sequencing used whole blood. Receptors were obtained from an adult who was a healthcare worker with PCR-confirmed SARS-CoV-2 infection or an uninfected control (not recorded which).

The V and J genes are TRBV20-1 and TRBJ2-2, with D tentatively TRBD2 (5 bases). Germline V lookup: CDR1 DFQATT, CDR2 SNEGSKA (reference sequence). This CDR3 is 12 amino acids long. Between the trimmed V and J ends, which lost 3 bases and 6 bases, there was a span of 8 bases. The CDR3 loop is CSARLEAGELFF. The CDR3 bases are TGCAGTGCTAGGCTGGAGGCCGGGGAGCTGTTTTTT.

V gene TRBV7-3 combines with J gene TRBJ2-7; TRBD2 agrees at 8 bases. The CDR3 has 15 residues. The germline V gene encodes CDR1 SGHTA and CDR2 FQGTGA. V gave up 5 bases and J gave up 2 bases; unmatched junction bases: 8. CDR3 sequence (DNA): TGTGCCAGCAGCCCTAACCATAGCGGGACCTACGAGCAGTACTTC. The encoded protein is CASSPNHSGTYEQYF.

V gene TRBV5-1 combines with J gene TRBJ2-5; TRBD2 aligns across 7 bases. CDR1 and CDR2 (germline): SGHRS, YFSETQ. This CDR3 is 15 amino acids long. The V and J ends lost 0 bases and 1 base, in that order; junction bases with no gene match: 3. In nucleotides, the CDR3 is TGCGCCAGCAGCTTGGAGGCTAGCGGCCAAGAGACCCAGTACTTC. Its translation is CASSLEASGQETQYF.

This clonotype was counted between two and nine times. V usage is TRBV7-2 and J usage is TRBJ2-2, with D possibly matching TRBD1 (5 bases). In germline, CDR1 is SGHTA, CDR2 FQGNSA. CDR3 size: 15 residues. With 3 bases removed from V and 4 bases from J, the gap between germline ends came to 12 bases. The CDR3 protein is CASSFQQVTTGELFF. The CDR3, as DNA: TGTGCCAGCAGCTTTCAACAGGTCACCACCGGGGAGCTGTTTTTT.

The rearrangement links TRBV20-1 to TRBJ2-1, with D perhaps TRBD1 or TRBD2 (5 bases each). V dropped 3 bases and J dropped 3 bases, with 12 bases sitting between them. This CDR3 contains 14 residues. CDR1 and CDR2 (germline): DFQATT, SNEGSKA (reference sequence). The DNA of the CDR3 is TGCAGTGCTAGTGAGGGGAGCGACTACAATGAGCAGTTCTTC. Amino acid sequence: CSASEGSDYNEQFF.

This clonotype has a count of ten or more. This chain links TRBV30 with TRBJ2-2, with 10 bases identical to TRBD2. The junction had 7 bases not matched to a gene; V was cut back by 3 bases and J by 6 bases. This CDR3 is 15 amino acids long. Per the germline V gene, CDR1 is GTSNPN and CDR2 is SVGIG (reference sequence). The CDR3 reads CAWRKSGRAAGELFF. In DNA form, the CDR3 reads TGTGCCTGGAGGAAAAGCGGGAGGGCCGCCGGGGAGCTGTTTTTT.

This clonotype has a count of ten or more. J is TRBJ2-2 and V is TRBV28; 8 nucleotides match TRBD2. CDR1 is MDHEN and CDR2 is SYDVKM in the germline V gene. This CDR3 spans 16 amino acids. J lost 1 base, V lost 1 base, and 2 bases had no gene match. The CDR3 region has the DNA TGTGCCAGCAGTTTATTTACTAGCGGGAACACCGGGGAGCTGTTTTTT. Translation: CASSLFTSGNTGELFF.

This clonotype was detected ten times or more. J is TRBJ2-3 and V is TRBV13; weak D call: TRBD2 (5 bases). Germline CDR1 PRHDT, CDR2 FYEKMQ (reference sequence). Deletions cut 5 bases from V and 1 base from J, with 7 bases between. The CDR3 spans 13 residues. CDR3: CASSRGRTDTQYF. DNA for the CDR3: TGTGCCAGCAGCCGCGGGCGCACAGATACGCAGTATTTT.

This clonotype has at least ten counts. The rearrangement joins TRBV28 to TRBJ1-5; D remains ambiguous. Germline loops: CDR1 MDHEN, CDR2 SYDVKM. The V end was cut by 8 bases, the J end by 6 bases, with 11 bases between. The CDR3 has 12 amino acids. The CDR3 here is CASRDPGQPQHF. As DNA, the CDR3 is TGTGCCAGCCGAGATCCGGGTCAGCCCCAGCATTTT.

This clonotype was counted only a few times. The chain joins TRBV5-4 to TRBJ1-6; D is unresolved. The CDR3 is 11 residues long. Germline V gene sequence: CDR1 SGHNT, CDR2 YYREEE (reference sequence). The ends were cut back, 5 bases at V and 7 bases at J, with 4 bases in the middle. The chain's CDR3 is CASSRNSPLHF. The CDR3 nucleotides are TGTGCCAGCAGTCGGAATTCACCCCTCCACTTT.

This clonotype has just a few counts. This sequence joins TRBV5-1 and TRBJ2-7; the D gene is possibly TRBD2 (5 bases). From germline, CDR1 is SGHRS and CDR2 YFSETQ. The length of the CDR3 is 14 residues. The germline V and J ends were trimmed by 1 base and 2 bases, with 10 bases remaining between them. CDR3 nucleotides: TGCGCCAGCAGCTTGTACTCCGGGACCTACGAGCAGTACTTC. This encodes CASSLYSGTYEQYF.

The chain employs TRBV4-1 and TRBJ1-2; D is undetermined. The germline CDR1 and CDR2 sequences are MGHRA and YSYEKL. The V end lost 1 base, the J end lost 2 bases, and 8 bases lay between the germline ends. The CDR3 consists of 14 residues. Written as DNA, the CDR3 is TGCGCCAGCAGCCAAGCCTGGGCGAACTATGGCTACACCTTC. Encoded protein: CASSQAWANYGYTF.

Many counts were recorded for this clonotype. The genes are TRBV5-1 and TRBJ2-5; D call uncertain. The V end was cut by 0 bases, the J end by 1 base, with 10 bases between. Germline-derived CDR1 and CDR2 are SGHRS and YFSETQ. The CDR3 sequence is 15 residues long. The CDR3 protein is CASSLGLAGQETQYF. The CDR3, as DNA: TGCGCCAGCAGCTTGGGATTGGCTGGCCAAGAGACCCAGTACTTC.

Only a few counts were recorded for this clonotype. The genes are TRBV27 and TRBJ2-2; 11 bases are shared with TRBD2. CDR3 length equals 18 residues. Trimming at V came to 5 bases and at J to 3 bases, leaving 11 bases not matched to a gene. Germline CDR1 is MNHEY and CDR2 is SMNVEV (reference sequence). In nucleotides, the CDR3 is TGTGCCAGCAGTCTCCACCCGACTAGCGGGAAGGACACCGGGGAGCTGTTTTTT. It is translated as CASSLHPTSGKDTGELFF.

J is TRBJ2-7 and V is TRBV4-2; the D gene could be TRBD1 or TRBD2 (5 bases each). The CDR3 length is 15 residues. V was trimmed by 4 bases and J by 7 bases, leaving 20 bases between them. From germline, CDR1 is LGHNA and CDR2 YNFKEQ. The CDR3 spells CASSRPMTAVMEQYF. The CDR3 DNA follows: TGTGCCAGCAGCCGCCCGATGACAGCGGTCATGGAGCAGTACTTC.

This clonotype was counted many times. J is TRBJ1-1 and V is TRBV20-1, with a possible D match to TRBD1 (5 bases). This CDR3 spans 14 amino acids. Trimming stripped 0 bases from V and 1 base from J, with 9 bases between. Germline loops: CDR1 DFQATT, CDR2 SNEGSKA (reference sequence). This chain's CDR3 is CSAREDSGNTEAFF. CDR3 in DNA: TGCAGTGCTAGAGAAGACAGCGGGAACACTGAAGCTTTCTTT.

The CDR3 DNA is TGTGCCAGCAGCCACGGGACCTCCTACAATGAGCAGTTCTTC. Its translation: CASSHGTSYNEQFF. This sequence joins TRBV3-1 and TRBJ2-1; D is perhaps TRBD1 or TRBD2 (5 bases each). Trimming stripped 3 bases from V and 0 bases from J, with 6 bases between. Per the germline V gene, CDR1 is LGHDT and CDR2 is YNNKEL (reference sequence). This CDR3 contains 14 residues.

On this clonotype itself: A much larger clone differs from this one at a single base, so this may be a read error. V usage is TRBV6-2 or TRBV6-3 and J usage is TRBJ2-7; D is possibly TRBD2 (5 bases). The CDR3 runs to 14 residues. The germline gives CDR1 MNHEY, CDR2 SVGEGT. Here the CDR3 DNA reads TGTGCCAGCAGTTACTCAGAGGGTGGCTACGATCAGTACTTC. This codes for CASSYSEGGYDQYF.

The chain employs TRBV12-3 or TRBV12-4 and TRBJ2-1; TRBD1 might be the D (7 bases). The CDR3 has 14 residues. The V end lost 5 bases, the J end lost 8 bases, and 16 bases lay between the germline ends. For the CDR3, the DNA is TGTGCCAGCAGTGGAGGGGGCGCACACTATGAGCAGTTCTTC. Translated, it gives CASSGGGAHYEQFF.

In its sample, this clonotype was seen many times. The chain carries TRBV12-3 or TRBV12-4 and TRBJ2-6; 7 bases align to TRBD1. Trimming removed 5 bases from V and 0 bases from J; junction bases left unmatched: 7. The CDR3 has 17 residues. The CDR3 spells CASSPSQGTSGANVLTF. The CDR3 DNA reads TGTGCCAGCAGTCCCTCACAGGGGACCTCTGGGGCCAACGTCCTGACTTTC.